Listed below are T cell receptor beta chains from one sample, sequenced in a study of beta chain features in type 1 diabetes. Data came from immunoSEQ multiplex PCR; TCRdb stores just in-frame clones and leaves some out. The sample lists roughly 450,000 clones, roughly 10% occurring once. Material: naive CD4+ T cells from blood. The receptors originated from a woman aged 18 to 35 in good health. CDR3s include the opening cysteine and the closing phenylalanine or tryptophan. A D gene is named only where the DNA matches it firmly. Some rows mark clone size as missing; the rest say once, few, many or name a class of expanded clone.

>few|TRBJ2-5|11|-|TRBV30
TGTGCCTGGAGTGTACTTGAGACCCAGTACTTC
CAWSVLETQYF
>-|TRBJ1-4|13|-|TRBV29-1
TGCAGCGTTCGAAGGGAGGTCGGAGAAAAACTGTTTTTT
CSVRREVGEKLFF
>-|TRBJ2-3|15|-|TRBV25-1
TGTGCCAGCAGTGAATTGGCAGCTAGCACAGATACGCAGTATTTT
CASSELAASTDTQYF
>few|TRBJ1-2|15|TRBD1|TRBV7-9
TGTGCCAGCAGCTTACGACAGGGGGAAGACTATGGCTACACCTTC
CASSLRQGEDYGYTF
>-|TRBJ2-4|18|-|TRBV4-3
TGCGCCAGCAGCCAAGACCGGGGCAGGGGTTTTGCCAAAAACATTCAGTACTTC
CASSQDRGRGFAKNIQYF
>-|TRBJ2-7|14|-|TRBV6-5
TGTGCCAGCAGTTACTCTGGGACGATCTACGAGCAGTACTTC
CASSYSGTIYEQYF
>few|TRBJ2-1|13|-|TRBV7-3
TGTGCCAGCAGCCCCGGGACGGGCAATGAGCAGTTCTTC
CASSPGTGNEQFF
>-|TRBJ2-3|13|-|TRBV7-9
TGTGCCAGCAGCTTGGTGCCGACAGATACGCAGTATTTT
CASSLVPTDTQYF
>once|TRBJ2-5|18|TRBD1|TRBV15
TGTGCCACCAGCAGAGAAAGGGGGCTAACCGGGACACCCCGGACCCAGTACTTC
CATSRERGLTGTPRTQYF
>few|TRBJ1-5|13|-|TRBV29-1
TGCAGCGTGGGAAGACAGTATAATCAGCCCCAGCATTTT
CSVGRQYNQPQHF
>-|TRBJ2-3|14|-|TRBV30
TGTGCCTGGAGTGTTAGACTGGGAAGGGGCACGCAGTATTTT
CAWSVRLGRGTQYF
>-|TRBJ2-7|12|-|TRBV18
TGTGCCAGCTCCCTAAGTCGCACCGAGCAGTACTTC
CASSLSRTEQYF
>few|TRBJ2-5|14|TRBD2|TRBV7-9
TGTGCCACTACGACTAGCGGGGGGCTCGAGACCCAGTACTTC
CATTTSGGLETQYF
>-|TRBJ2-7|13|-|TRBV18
TGTGCCAGCTCCCCAAGGGCAAGATACGAGCAGTACTTC
CASSPRARYEQYF
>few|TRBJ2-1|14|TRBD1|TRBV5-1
TGCGCCAGCAATTCAGGACAGGGGGCTAGGAAGCAGTTCTTC
CASNSGQGARKQFF
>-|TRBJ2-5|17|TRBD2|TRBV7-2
TGTGCCAGCAGCTTCCTGTCTACTAGCGGGAGGGGAGAGACCCAGTACTTC
CASSFLSTSGRGETQYF
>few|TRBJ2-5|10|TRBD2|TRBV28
TGCCTGGTAGCGGGGCAGACCCAGTACTTC
CLVAGQTQYF
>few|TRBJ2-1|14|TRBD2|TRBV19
TGTGCCAGTAGTATAGGAGGTAGCGGGAGTCGGCAGTTCTTC
CASSIGGSGSRQFF
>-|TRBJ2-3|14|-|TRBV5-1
TGCGCCAGCAGCTTGGTCTCAGAATTGGATACGCAGTATTTT
CASSLVSELDTQYF
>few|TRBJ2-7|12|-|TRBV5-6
TGTGCCAGCAGTTCGACAGTCTACGAGCAGTACTTC
CASSSTVYEQYF
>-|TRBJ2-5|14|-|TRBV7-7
TGTGCCAGCAGCTACGCGGGACAGCAAGAGACCCAGTACTTC
CASSYAGQQETQYF
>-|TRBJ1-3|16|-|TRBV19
TGTGCCAGTAGTATCCGGGAGAACCAGGCCGGAAACACCATATATTTT
CASSIRENQAGNTIYF
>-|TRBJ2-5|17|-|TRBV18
TGTGCCAGCTCACCACCGGGGATTTCCAGTCCAGCCCGACCCCAGTACTTC
CASSPPGISSPARPQYF
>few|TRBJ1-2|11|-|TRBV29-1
TGCAGCGTTGGACAATCCTATGGCTACACCTTC
CSVGQSYGYTF
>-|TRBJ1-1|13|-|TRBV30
TGTGCCTGGGATTCCGGGTGGGTCACTGAAGCTTTCTTT
CAWDSGWVTEAFF
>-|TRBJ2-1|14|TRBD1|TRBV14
TGTGCCAGCAGCCAAGCCAACAGGGGAAGTGAGCAGTTCTTC
CASSQANRGSEQFF
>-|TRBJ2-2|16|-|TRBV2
TGTGCCAGCAGTGATCGCCGAAGAGGGTCCACCGGGGAGCTGTTTTTT
CASSDRRRGSTGELFF
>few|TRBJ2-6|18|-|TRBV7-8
TGTGCCAGCAGCCTAGCGAGGGTCGTCATCTCTGGGGCCAACGTCCTGACTTTC
CASSLARVVISGANVLTF
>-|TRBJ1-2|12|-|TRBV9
TGTGCCAGCAGCGCCAGGGCCTATGGCTACACCTTC
CASSARAYGYTF
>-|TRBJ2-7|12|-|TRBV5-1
TGCGCCAGCAGCTATCTGGGAAGCGAGCAGTACTTC
CASSYLGSEQYF
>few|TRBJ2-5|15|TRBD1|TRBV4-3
TGCGCCAGCAGCCAAGAATACAGGGGCTCGGAGACCCAGTACTTC
CASSQEYRGSETQYF
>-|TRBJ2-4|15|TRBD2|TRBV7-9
TGTGCCAGCGGGACTAGCGGCCTAGCCAAAAACATTCAGTACTTC
CASGTSGLAKNIQYF
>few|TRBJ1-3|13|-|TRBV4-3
TGCGCCAGCAGCCAGTTGAAAGGAAACACCATATATTTT
CASSQLKGNTIYF
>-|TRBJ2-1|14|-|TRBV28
TGTGCCAGCACTCTTCTGGGGGGCTACAATGAGCAGTTCTTC
CASTLLGGYNEQFF
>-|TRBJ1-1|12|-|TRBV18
TGTGCCAGCTCACTGCGGAACACTGAAGCTTTCTTT
CASSLRNTEAFF
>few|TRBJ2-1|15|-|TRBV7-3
TGTGCCAGCAGCTTCGTAGGACAGTACCCTAGTGAGCAGTTCTTC
CASSFVGQYPSEQFF
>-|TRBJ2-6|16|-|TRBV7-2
TGTGCCAGCAGCTTAGACGGCCTCTATGGGGCCAACGTCCTGACTTTC
CASSLDGLYGANVLTF
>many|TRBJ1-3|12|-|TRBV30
TGTGCCTGGAGGGGCTCTGGAAACACCATATATTTT
CAWRGSGNTIYF
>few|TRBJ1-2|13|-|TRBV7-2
TGTGCCAGCAGCGTTCCCCTTGTTAAGGGCTACACCTTC
CASSVPLVKGYTF
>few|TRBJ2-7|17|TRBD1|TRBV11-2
TGTGCCAGCAGCTCGGGACAGGGTCAATTCAGACACTACGAGCAGTACTTC
CASSSGQGQFRHYEQYF
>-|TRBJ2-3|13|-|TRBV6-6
TGTGCCAGCAGTTTGCGGACGACAGATACGCAGTATTTT
CASSLRTTDTQYF
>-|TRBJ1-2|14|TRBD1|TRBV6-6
TGTGCCAGCACCCTACAGGGGGCTGGCTATGGCTACACCTTC
CASTLQGAGYGYTF
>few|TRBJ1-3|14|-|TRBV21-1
TGTGCCAGCAGCAGAAGACAGGTCATAAACACCATATATTTT
CASSRRQVINTIYF
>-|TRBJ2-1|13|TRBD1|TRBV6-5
TGTGCCAGCAGTTTACAGGGGTACAATGAGCAGTTCTTC
CASSLQGYNEQFF
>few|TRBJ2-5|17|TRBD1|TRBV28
TGTGCCAGCAGTTTGTCCTTCCTGCAGACAGGGCGAGAGACCCAGTACTTC
CASSLSFLQTGRETQYF
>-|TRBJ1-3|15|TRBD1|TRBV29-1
TGCAGCGTTGACAGACAGGGAGGTACTGGAAACACCATATATTTT
CSVDRQGGTGNTIYF
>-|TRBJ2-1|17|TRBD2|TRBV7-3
TGTGCCAGCAGCCCAAGCGGGGGCCTGAGCTCCTACAATGAGCAGTTCTTC
CASSPSGGLSSYNEQFF
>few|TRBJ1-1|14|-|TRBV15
TGTGCCACCAGCAGAGCTAGCGGGAACACTGAAGCTTTCTTT
CATSRASGNTEAFF
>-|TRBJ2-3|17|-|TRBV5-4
TGTGCCAGCAGCCCTGCATGGAGGTCGTCAAGCACAGATACGCAGTATTTT
CASSPAWRSSSTDTQYF
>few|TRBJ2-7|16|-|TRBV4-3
TGCGCCAGCAGCCAAGATTTGATCGGCAGGAGGAACGAGCAGTACTTC
CASSQDLIGRRNEQYF
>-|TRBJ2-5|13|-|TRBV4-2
TGTGCCAGCAGCCCCCGGACCCAAGAGACCCAGTACTTC
CASSPRTQETQYF
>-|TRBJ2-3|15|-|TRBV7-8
TGTGCCAGCAGCTTAGTGGCTAGCGACGCAGATACGCAGTATTTT
CASSLVASDADTQYF
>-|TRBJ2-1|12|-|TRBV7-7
TGTGCCAGCAGCGCCCTTCGGGGCGAGCAGTTCTTC
CASSALRGEQFF
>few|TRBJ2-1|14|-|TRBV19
TGTGCCAGTAGTGTCAGCAGCTCCTACAATGAGCAGTTCTTC
CASSVSSSYNEQFF
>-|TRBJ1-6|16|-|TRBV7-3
TGTGCCAGCAGCTTAACGTCCAGGGGCAAACTTTCACCCCTCCACTTT
CASSLTSRGKLSPLHF
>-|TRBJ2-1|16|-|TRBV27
TGTGCCAGCAGATCAGGGCTGTTTTGGGGGTCCAATGAGCAGTTCTTC
CASRSGLFWGSNEQFF
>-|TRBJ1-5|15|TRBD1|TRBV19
TGTGCCAGTAGCGACACAGGGGCCTACAATCAGCCCCAGCATTTT
CASSDTGAYNQPQHF
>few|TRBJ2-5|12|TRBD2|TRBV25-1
TGTGCCAGCAGTAGCGGCGGGAGGTATCAGTACTTC
CASSSGGRYQYF
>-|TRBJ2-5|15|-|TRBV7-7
TGTGCTAGCAGCTTATTACTGGGGGGTTGGGAGACCCAGTACTTC
CASSLLLGGWETQYF